Below are 17 T cell receptor beta chains sequenced from a single sample in a study of blood T cells in healthy people across ages. With a J-beta primer mix and a sample-barcoded 5' primer, a second PCR ran about 7 to 12 cycles. TCRdb passed the 5' RACE reads through MiXCR, listing each CDR3 protein once. Among about 580,000 distinct CDR3 sequences listed, around half were seen once. The sample consisted of blood. The receptors shown here come from a man at least 80 years old in good health.

This chain links TRBV20-1 with TRBJ1-5, with D unresolved. Germline values: CDR1 DFQATT, CDR2 SNEGSKA (reference sequence). This CDR3 comprises 13 residues. V was shortened by 6 bases and J by 4 bases, with 13 bases between the two germline ends. CDR3 DNA: TGCAGTGCCTTGGAGGTTTTGAATCAGCCCCAGCATTTT. Translation: CSALEVLNQPQHF.

This clonotype was counted a few times. CDR3 sequence reads: CSAARDRVAKNIQYF. The CDR3 DNA is TGCAGTGCCGCTAGGGACAGGGTTGCCAAAAACATTCAGTACTTC. V is TRBV20-1 and J is TRBJ2-4, with 9 bases identical to TRBD1. Germline V gene data show CDR1 as DFQATT and CDR2 as SNEGSKA (reference sequence). This CDR3 comprises 15 residues. After removal of 6 bases from V and 1 base from J, the junction contained 7 bases not matched to a gene.

The V call is TRBV3-1, the J call TRBJ2-1; 8 bases line up with TRBD2. Germline CDR1 reads LGHDT; CDR2 reads YNNKEL (reference sequence). V dropped 1 base and J dropped 4; count of bases not matched to a gene: 9. The CDR3 has 17 amino acids. This chain's CDR3 is CASSQVAGGGGYNEQFF. CDR3 in DNA: TGTGCCAGCAGCCAAGTTGCGGGAGGAGGAGGGTACAATGAGCAGTTCTTC.

This clonotype has just a few counts. This rearrangement joins TRBV7-2 to TRBJ1-5; D remains ambiguous. The CDR3 sequence is 13 residues long. Trimming pared 1 base from V and 4 bases from J, leaving 5 bases between. CDR1 SGHTA and CDR2 FQGNSA come from the germline V gene. The CDR3 DNA is TGTGCCAGCAGCTTAGACTTAAATCAGCCCCAGCATTTT. Amino acids: CASSLDLNQPQHF.

CDR3 nucleotides: TGTGCCAGCAGTAAGGACCCAGAGGGCCATCAGCCCCAGCATTTT. Amino acids: CASSKDPEGHQPQHF. The chain joins TRBV12-3 or TRBV12-4 to TRBJ1-5; D is unclear. This CDR3 region has 15 residues. V was cut by 5 bases and J by 5 bases, with 16 bases left in between.

This clonotype was observed many times. The gene calls are TRBV7-9 and TRBJ2-7; the D call may be TRBD1 or TRBD2 (5 bases each). CDR1 is SEHNR and CDR2 is FQNEAQ in the germline V gene (reference sequence). The CDR3 is made up of 15 amino acids. Trimming stripped 1 base from V and 7 bases from J, with 17 bases between. CDR3 in amino acids: CASSLVVGASGEQYF. CDR3 DNA: TGTGCCAGCAGCTTAGTTGTTGGGGCTTCGGGGGAGCAGTACTTC.

This clonotype appeared a few times. V is TRBV7-2 and J is TRBJ2-3; D is uncertain. The germline V and J ends were trimmed by 5 bases and 10 bases, with 10 bases remaining between them. The CDR3 is made up of 11 amino acids. The germline gives CDR1 SGHTA, CDR2 FQGNSA. The CDR3 loop reads CASSHSTAQYF. CDR3 DNA sequence: TGTGCCAGCAGCCACAGCACGGCGCAGTATTTT.

The V and J genes are TRBV27 and TRBJ1-4; TRBD1 matches at 7 bases. This CDR3 comprises 16 residues. The V gene end was trimmed by 3 bases and the J gene end by 7 bases; junction bases not matched to a gene: 11. In germline, CDR1 is MNHEY, CDR2 SMNVEV (reference sequence). In DNA form, the CDR3 reads TGTGCCAGCAGTTTCCTCACAGGGGACCCGGGTGAAAAACTGTTTTTT. Translated, it gives CASSFLTGDPGEKLFF.

V and J are TRBV4-1 and TRBJ2-3; 8 bases fit TRBD1. The CDR3 contains 15 residues. V shed 5 bases and J 3 bases; nucleotides not matched to a gene: 7. In germline, CDR1 is MGHRA, CDR2 YSYEKL. The CDR3 here is CASSARTGRTDTQYF. In DNA, the CDR3 is TGCGCCAGCAGCGCCCGGACAGGGAGGACAGATACGCAGTATTTT.

The rearrangement links TRBV20-1 to TRBJ1-1; D not resolved. V was clipped by 3 bases and J by 0 bases, with 14 bases between them. Looked up from germline, CDR1 is DFQATT and CDR2 is SNEGSKA (reference sequence). This CDR3 is built from 15 residues. The CDR3 sequence: CSASWRRLLNTEAFF. The DNA for the CDR3 is TGCAGTGCTAGCTGGAGGCGCTTACTGAACACTGAAGCTTTCTTT.

The chain recombines TRBV5-5 with TRBJ2-3, with TRBD2 as a possible D gene (7 bases). Per germline, CDR1 SGHKS and CDR2 YYEKEE (reference sequence). This CDR3 has 16 residues. V gave up 3 bases and J gave up 1 base, with 15 bases separating them. As DNA, the CDR3 is TGTGCCAGCAGCTCAATGGCGGGGGCAGGCACAGATACGCAGTATTTT. This codes for CASSSMAGAGTDTQYF. The full variable domain, completed using reference TRBV5-5 and TRBJ2-3, is DAGVTQSPTHLIKTRGQQVTLRCSPISGHKSVSWYQQVLGQGPQFIFQYYEKEERGRGNFPDRFSARQFPNYSSELNVNALLLGDSALYLCASSSMAGAGTDTQYFGPGTRLTVL.

The chain is built from TRBV18 and TRBJ2-5, with D unresolved. V was cut by 5 bases and J by 2 bases, with 6 bases left in between. The CDR3 spans 12 residues. Germline-derived CDR1 and CDR2 are KGHSH and LQKENI. CDR3 loop: CASSNGQETQYF. In nucleotides, the CDR3 is TGTGCCAGCTCAAACGGGCAAGAGACCCAGTACTTC. Supplemented by reference TRBV18 and TRBJ2-5, the full variable domain reads NAGVMQNPRHLVRRRGQEARLRCSPMKGHSHVYWYRQLPEEGLKFMVYLQKENIIDESGMPKERFSAEFPKEGPSILRIQQVVRGDSAAYFCASSNGQETQYFGPGTRLLVL.

This sequence joins TRBV12-3 or TRBV12-4 and TRBJ2-1; D is ambiguous. Between the trimmed V and J ends, which lost 6 bases and 12 bases, there was a span of 18 bases. The CDR3 consists of 13 residues. The CDR3, as DNA: TGTGCCAGCAGCGCCCCGGGCCCCCCAACGCAGTTCTTC. Protein product: CASSAPGPPTQFF.

This clonotype turned up a few times. The CDR3 loop is CSATGTSGSGGTDTQYF. The CDR3 DNA reads TGCAGTGCTACCGGGACTAGCGGGAGCGGGGGCACAGATACGCAGTATTTT. The rearrangement uses TRBV20-1 and TRBJ2-3; 14 bases line up with TRBD2. Germline lookup yields CDR1 DFQATT and CDR2 SNEGSKA (reference sequence). The CDR3 length is 17 residues. Trimming removed 4 bases from V and 1 base from J; junction bases left unmatched: 7.

This chain joins TRBV2 and TRBJ1-2, with 8 bases fitting TRBD1. Trimming removed 5 bases from V and 4 bases from J; junction bases left unmatched: 9. The CDR3 runs to 15 residues. CDR1 and CDR2 (germline): SNHLY, FYNNEI. CDR3 region: CASSPYSDRVYGYTF. The CDR3 nucleotides read TGTGCCAGCAGTCCCTACTCGGACAGGGTCTATGGCTACACCTTC.

On this clonotype itself: A read error may account for a junction end that differs from germline. V usage is TRBV7-9 and J usage is TRBJ1-2, with D perhaps TRBD1 (5 bases). Germline-derived CDR1 and CDR2 are SEHNR and FQNEAQ (reference sequence). The CDR3 is 16 amino acids. The CDR3 region is CTSSLPRGPSVGGYTF. CDR3 nucleotide sequence: TGTACCAGCAGCCTCCCGCGGGGCCCGAGTGTAGGGGGCTACACCTTC.

This clonotype has only one observation. One end of the junction does not line up with germline, which may come from a read error. The V gene is TRBV5-6, the J gene TRBJ2-3, with D maybe TRBD2 (6 bases). Per the germline V gene, CDR1 is SGHDT and CDR2 is YYEEEE. This CDR3 is 16 amino acids long. CDR3 sequence: CTSSESRSGFTDTQYF. The CDR3 DNA sequence: TGCACCAGCAGCGAGAGCCGCAGCGGGTTCACAGATACGCAGTATTTT.